These 18 T cell receptor beta chains share one sample of origin, sequenced in a study of T-cell memory formation after mild COVID-19. TCRdb itself ran the 5' RACE reads through MiXCR, one entry per CDR3 protein. Of 280,000 or so distinct CDR3 sequences in the sample, more than 15% were seen once. Sequenced material: PBMCs or a T cell subset sorted from them (not recorded which). These receptor sequences come from a man aged 18 to 30 who had mild COVID-19 (a few samples of this study predate the infection). Cell type and time point are not known.

This clonotype was counted between two and nine times. The chain links TRBV2 to TRBJ2-7; 7 bases agree with TRBD1. The ends lost 1 base at V and 6 bases at J; junction bases unmatched: 3. From germline, CDR1 is SNHLY and CDR2 FYNNEI. The CDR3 sequence is 13 residues long. CDR3 region: CASSEGQGSEQYF. The CDR3 DNA sequence: TGTGCCAGCAGTGAAGGACAGGGTAGCGAGCAGTACTTC.

This clonotype was detected only a few times. The chain joins TRBV5-1 to TRBJ2-3, with D hard to call. The CDR3 runs 15 residues. Germline loops: CDR1 SGHRS, CDR2 YFSETQ. The V end was cut by 0 bases, the J end by 0 bases, with 8 bases between. This CDR3 is CASSLERPSTDTQYF. DNA for the CDR3: TGCGCCAGCAGCTTGGAGAGGCCCAGCACAGATACGCAGTATTTT.

The chain uses TRBV6-6 and TRBJ1-2, with a tentative D call TRBD1 (6 bases). V lost 8 bases and J lost 2, with 15 bases in between. The germline V gene encodes CDR1 MNHNY and CDR2 SVGAGI (reference sequence). This CDR3 spans 14 amino acids. The CDR3 region has the DNA TGTGCCAGCTTTCCTGGGGGCCGGAACTATGGCTACACCTTC. Translating it yields CASFPGGRNYGYTF.

This clonotype was seen a handful of times. The genes are TRBV5-1 and TRBJ1-2, with D possibly matching TRBD1 (6 bases). Trimming left V 7 bases short and J 4 bases short, with 14 bases between. Germline CDR1 SGHRS, CDR2 YFSETQ. The CDR3 has 13 amino acids. CDR3: CASGAGEAYGYTF. Here the CDR3 DNA reads TGCGCCAGCGGGGCAGGGGAAGCCTATGGCTACACCTTC.

This clonotype was observed at least ten times. The chain employs TRBV27 and TRBJ2-1; no clear D. V lost 1 base to trimming and J lost 4 bases, with 8 bases between them. Germline CDR1 reads MNHEY; CDR2 reads SMNVEV (reference sequence). The CDR3 spans 14 residues. CDR3 in amino acids: CASSLYYQYNEQFF. The CDR3 DNA reads as TGTGCCAGCAGTTTATATTACCAATACAATGAGCAGTTCTTC.

V usage is TRBV15 and J usage is TRBJ1-5; D unclear. The germline V gene encodes CDR1 LNHNV and CDR2 YYDKDF (reference sequence). This CDR3 is 15 amino acids long. V lost 0 bases, J lost 7 bases, and 13 bases lay in between. CDR3 coding DNA: TGTGCCACCAGCAGAGATGGACCAAACCACCAGCCCCAGCATTTT. The encoded protein is CATSRDGPNHQPQHF.

The chain links TRBV6-5 to TRBJ1-3; no reliable D call. Looked up from germline, CDR1 is MNHEY and CDR2 is SVGAGI. Trimming cost V 0 bases and J 4 bases, with 4 bases left between them. The CDR3 is made up of 13 amino acids. The CDR3 is CASSYSRGNTIYF. The CDR3 region has the DNA TGTGCCAGCAGTTACTCCAGGGGAAACACCATATATTTT.

The gene calls are TRBV5-4 and TRBJ2-3; TRBD2 matches at 9 bases. CDR3 length: 17 residues. In germline, CDR1 is SGHNT, CDR2 YYREEE (reference sequence). The ends lost 7 bases at V and 0 bases at J; junction bases unmatched: 12. The chain's CDR3 is CASQLGGLAGSTDTQYF. CDR3 nucleotides: TGTGCCAGCCAACTTGGGGGGCTAGCGGGGAGCACAGATACGCAGTATTTT.

This chain joins TRBV5-5 and TRBJ1-2, with D maybe TRBD1 (6 bases). This CDR3 spans 15 amino acids. V gave up 5 bases and J gave up 5 bases, with 19 bases separating them. CDR1 is SGHKS, CDR2 YYEKEE, per germline (reference sequence). Written as DNA, the CDR3 is TGTGCCAGCAGTTCCCAGGGAGCGGGGACATATGGCTACACCTTC. It yields the protein CASSSQGAGTYGYTF.

The chain is built from TRBV12-3 or TRBV12-4 and TRBJ1-5; 9 bases line up with TRBD1. The CDR3 totals 17 residues. V lost 3 bases, J lost 1 base, and 7 bases stayed unmatched. As DNA, the CDR3 is TGTGCCAGCAGTTTGGACAGGGGAGGAGGGAGCAATCAGCCCCAGCATTTT. Its protein product is CASSLDRGGGSNQPQHF.

V usage is TRBV5-1 and J usage is TRBJ2-7; no definite D call. The CDR3 totals 14 residues. CDR1 and CDR2 from the germline V gene are SGHRS and YFSETQ. Trimming removed 5 bases at V and 6 bases at J, with 18 bases between. The CDR3 loop is CASRKELFVPEQYF. In DNA, the CDR3 is TGCGCCAGCAGAAAAGAACTCTTTGTCCCCGAGCAGTACTTC.

This clonotype was observed a few times. The chain links TRBV5-1 to TRBJ2-7; D call uncertain. The CDR3 extends over 13 amino acids. Trimming pared 4 bases from V and 6 bases from J, leaving 14 bases between. CDR1 and CDR2 from the germline V gene are SGHRS and YFSETQ. The CDR3 nucleotides read TGCGCCAGCAGCCGTCTTACCGAACCCGAGCAGTACTTC. It codes for CASSRLTEPEQYF.

V usage is TRBV6-6 and J usage is TRBJ1-1; 7 nucleotides line up with TRBD1. V was pared by 6 bases and J by 4 bases, with 20 bases of the junction left unmatched. Germline lookup yields CDR1 MNHNY and CDR2 SVGAGI (reference sequence). The CDR3 is 18 residues long. For the CDR3, the DNA is TGTGCCAGCAGCCCCCTGGGGCTCTCGGGACAGATAGGCACTGAAGCTTTCTTT. Amino acids: CASSPLGLSGQIGTEAFF.

This clonotype has at least ten counts. At one boundary the junction diverges from the germline segment, which might be a read error. V gene TRBV7-7 combines with J gene TRBJ2-1, with D perhaps TRBD1 or TRBD2 (5 bases each). Looked up from germline, CDR1 is SSHAT and CDR2 is FNYEAQ (reference sequence). The CDR3 extends over 14 amino acids. In DNA, the CDR3 is TGTGCTAGCAGCTACGGACCCGTTGGGGGTGAGCAGTTCTTC. It specifies CASSYGPVGGEQFF.

The chain combines TRBV4-1 with TRBJ2-3; 8 bases align to TRBD1. The V segment lost 0 bases and the J segment 0 bases; nucleotides outside the gene matches: 2. The CDR3 sequence is 16 residues long. Germline V lookup: CDR1 MGHRA, CDR2 YSYEKL. CDR3 residues: CASSQDRTGSTDTQYF. The CDR3 region has the DNA TGCGCCAGCAGCCAAGATAGGACAGGGAGCACAGATACGCAGTATTTT.

Many counts were recorded for this clonotype. V usage is TRBV12-3 or TRBV12-4 and J usage is TRBJ2-2; 13 bases fit TRBD2. There are 16 residues in the CDR3. J gave up 5 bases and V 6 bases, and 6 bases lay outside the gene matches. The CDR3 reads CASSFGLAGVTGELFF. In DNA form, the CDR3 reads TGTGCCAGCAGCTTCGGACTAGCGGGGGTAACCGGGGAGCTGTTTTTT.

The CDR3 bases are TGTGCCAGCAGTTACGGGTCGGTCCCGACCGAGCAGTACTTC. Encoded protein: CASSYGSVPTEQYF. The gene calls are TRBV6-5 and TRBJ2-7, with unresolved D. The CDR3 length is 14 residues. Germline values: CDR1 MNHEY, CDR2 SVGAGI. Trimming removed 2 bases at V and 6 bases at J, with 14 bases between.

The table lists this clonotype with a few counts. The chain joins TRBV27 to TRBJ1-2; 7 positions match TRBD1. CDR3 length: 12 amino acids. J lost 7 bases, V lost 5 bases, and 4 bases had no gene match. Germline-derived CDR1 and CDR2 are MNHEY and SMNVEV (reference sequence). In nucleotides, the CDR3 is TGTGCCAGCAGTAACAGGGGCGGTGGCTACACCTTC. Residues: CASSNRGGGYTF.